Presented here are 26 T cell receptor beta chains from one specimen sequenced in a study of T cell repertoires in cytomegalovirus infection. One entry per CDR3 protein results from TCRdb running MiXCR on the reads. The sample lists roughly 760,000 distinct CDR3 sequences; approximately 40% were seen once. The sample taken for sequencing was PBMCs. These receptor sequences come from a human donor in good health (CMV status not recorded). Some clones in this sample may be carry-over from other donors' samples.

A few counts support this clonotype. V usage is TRBV7-2 and J usage is TRBJ2-3; TRBD1 aligns across 11 bases. The germline gives CDR1 SGHTA, CDR2 FQGNSA. With V trimmed by 5 bases and J by 2 bases, 6 bases remained unmatched. The length of the CDR3 is 16 residues. The CDR3: CASSTGTGGFTDTQYF. The CDR3 DNA sequence: TGTGCCAGCAGCACGGGGACAGGGGGATTCACAGATACGCAGTATTTT.

Points on this clonotype: The junction does not match germline at one end; this may be a read error. J is TRBJ1-1 and V is TRBV19; D gene unclear. The CDR3 consists of 15 residues. In germline, CDR1 is LNHDA, CDR2 SQIVND (reference sequence). The CDR3 region is CDSSIDPQLNTEAFF. The CDR3 DNA follows: TGTGACAGTAGTATAGACCCCCAGCTTAACACTGAAGCTTTCTTT. The whole variable domain, filled in from reference TRBV19 and TRBJ1-1, reads DGGITQSPKYLFRKEGQNVTLSCEQNLNHDAMYWYRQDPGQGLRLIYYSQIVNDFQKGDIAEGYSVSREKKESFPLTVTSAQKNPTAFYLCDSSIDPQLNTEAFFGQGTRLTVV.

The rearrangement uses TRBV7-3 and TRBJ2-7, with D maybe TRBD2 (6 bases). Per germline, CDR1 SGHTA and CDR2 FQGTGA. The V end was cut by 5 bases, the J end by 1 base, with 12 bases between. The CDR3 length is 14 residues. CDR3: CASSRGADSYEQYF. Written as DNA, the CDR3 is TGTGCCAGCAGCCGCGGGGCGGATTCCTACGAGCAGTACTTC. The full variable domain, its missing parts supplied by reference TRBV7-3 and TRBJ2-7, is GAGVSQTPSNKVTEKGKYVELRCDPISGHTALYWYRQSLGQGPEFLIYFQGTGAADDSGLPNDRFFAVRPEGSVSTLKIQRTERGDSAVYLCASSRGADSYEQYFGPGTRLTVT.

This clonotype was counted ten times or more. Sequence at one end of the junction differs from germline and may be a read error. The chain employs TRBV7-7 and TRBJ2-1; D is perhaps TRBD1 (6 bases). This CDR3 contains 15 residues. Germline loops: CDR1 SSHAT, CDR2 FNYEAQ (reference sequence). The DNA of the CDR3 is TGTGCTAGCAGCCCAGGGGTGAGCTCCTACAATGAGCAGTTCTTC. Residues: CASSPGVSSYNEQFF.

In this sample, this clonotype turned up many times. The chain couples TRBV20-1 to TRBJ2-1, with 11 bases aligning to TRBD2. The CDR3 extends over 13 amino acids. The V gene end was trimmed by 2 bases and the J gene end by 7 bases; junction bases not matched to a gene: 1. CDR1 and CDR2 (germline): DFQATT, SNEGSKA (reference sequence). CDR3 loop: CSARLAGGNEQFF. The CDR3 DNA reads TGCAGTGCTAGACTAGCGGGGGGAAATGAGCAGTTCTTC.

The CDR3 nucleotides read TGTGCCAGCAGTTTTTCTTTGTTGGATCGCTATGGCTACACCTTC. Translation: CASSFSLLDRYGYTF. The chain employs TRBV28 and TRBJ1-2, with D uncertain. Germline V gives CDR1 MDHEN, CDR2 SYDVKM. There are 15 residues in the CDR3. Trimming took off 3 bases at V and 4 bases at J, with 15 bases between the two ends.

The chain is built from TRBV6-5 and TRBJ1-2, with 7 bases aligning to TRBD1. CDR3 length: 14 residues. The germline CDR1 and CDR2 sequences are MNHEY and SVGAGI. The V and J ends lost 0 bases and 4 bases, in that order; junction bases with no gene match: 2. The CDR3 nucleotides are TGTGCCAGCAGTTACTCAGGGGGCAGCTATGGCTACACCTTC. Translated, it gives CASSYSGGSYGYTF.

This clonotype was picked up a small number of times. The V and J genes are TRBV4-1 and TRBJ2-7; TRBD1 matches at 9 bases. Germline values: CDR1 MGHRA, CDR2 YSYEKL. J was trimmed by 3 bases and V by 5 bases; bases with no gene match: 2. The CDR3 is made up of 13 amino acids. The CDR3 DNA follows: TGCGCCAGCAGCAAGGGACAGGGCTACGAGCAGTACTTC. It yields the protein CASSKGQGYEQYF.

This chain joins TRBV6-1 and TRBJ1-1; possible D gene TRBD1, 6 bases. Trimming shortened V by 8 bases and J by 0 bases, and 13 bases separated the two germline ends. The germline CDR1 and CDR2 sequences are MNHNS and SASEGT. The CDR3 is made up of 14 amino acids. The CDR3 nucleotides are TGTGCCAGCTGTCAGGGGTGGATGAACACTGAAGCTTTCTTT. It codes for CASCQGWMNTEAFF.

This chain joins TRBV6-1 and TRBJ1-4; no definite D call. Trimming pared 10 bases from V and 0 bases from J, leaving 15 bases between. Germline assignment: CDR1 MNHNS and CDR2 SASEGT. This CDR3 region has 15 residues. The CDR3 is CATAQPLATNEKLFF. The CDR3 nucleotides read TGTGCCACCGCCCAACCTCTTGCAACTAATGAAAAACTGTTTTTT.

This sequence joins TRBV7-2 and TRBJ1-5; 7 nucleotides line up with TRBD1. The germline V gene has CDR1 SGHTA and CDR2 FQGNSA. The ends lost 3 bases at V and 1 base at J; junction bases unmatched: 6. This CDR3 region has 16 residues. The chain's CDR3 is CASSFGGQLSNQPQHF. Here the CDR3 DNA reads TGTGCCAGCAGCTTCGGGGGACAGTTGAGCAATCAGCCCCAGCATTTT.

About this clonotype itself: With a much larger clone just one base away, this may be a read error. This sequence joins TRBV7-2 and TRBJ1-2; maybe TRBD1 (5 bases). The CDR3 is 13 residues long. CDR1 SGHTA and CDR2 FQGNSA come from the germline V gene. Trimming stripped 5 bases from V and 2 bases from J, with 9 bases between. This CDR3 is CASSRGLNYGYTF. The CDR3 nucleotides are TGTGCCAGCAGCCGGGGCTTGAACTATGGCTACACCTTC.

V gene TRBV23-1 combines with J gene TRBJ2-1, with unresolved D. TRBV23-1 has ORF status, its function being uncertain. This CDR3 has 14 amino acids. Trimming shortened V by 2 bases and J by 7 bases, and 12 bases separated the two germline ends. This chain's CDR3 is CASSQVHERNEQFF. The CDR3 DNA sequence: TGCGCCAGCAGTCAAGTGCACGAGAGAAATGAGCAGTTCTTC.

This clonotype was seen more than once but under ten times. V is TRBV4-2 and J is TRBJ1-5; D remains ambiguous. Germline CDR1 is LGHNA and CDR2 is YNFKEQ. The CDR3 loop spans 14 amino acids. Trimming stripped 4 bases from V and 5 bases from J, with 12 bases between. CDR3: CASSPSYGDQPQHF. DNA for the CDR3: TGTGCCAGCAGCCCCTCCTACGGGGATCAGCCCCAGCATTTT.

The chain couples TRBV4-1 to TRBJ2-5, with a weak D call TRBD2 (6 bases). The germline CDR1 and CDR2 sequences are MGHRA and YSYEKL. With 5 bases removed from V and 1 base from J, the gap between germline ends came to 11 bases. This CDR3 comprises 14 residues. CDR3 sequence (DNA): TGCGCCAGCAGCGGTGAGGGACTCCAAGAGACCCAGTACTTC. Protein: CASSGEGLQETQYF.

This clonotype was counted between two and nine times. The genes are TRBV12-3 or TRBV12-4 and TRBJ2-2, with D perhaps TRBD1 (6 bases). The V gene lost 6 bases and the J gene lost 5 bases, with 13 bases spanning the gap. The CDR3 is made up of 14 amino acids. The CDR3: CASSGDIRTGELFF. CDR3 in DNA: TGTGCCAGCAGCGGGGACATTAGGACCGGGGAGCTGTTTTTT.

The table lists this clonotype with a few counts. The chain uses TRBV7-2 and TRBJ1-6; the D gene is possibly TRBD1 (5 bases). The germline V and J ends were trimmed by 5 bases and 8 bases, with 13 bases remaining between them. This CDR3 has 14 amino acids. Germline CDR1 reads SGHTA; CDR2 reads FQGNSA. The CDR3 sequence is CASSPNRIHSPLHF. The CDR3, as DNA: TGTGCCAGCAGCCCGAACAGGATTCATTCACCCCTCCACTTT.

The chain joins TRBV20-1 to TRBJ1-2; a possible D gene is TRBD1 (5 bases). The V and J ends lost 5 bases and 3 bases respectively, with 13 bases between them. The CDR3 runs 13 residues. Germline V gene data show CDR1 as DFQATT and CDR2 as SNEGSKA (reference sequence). The CDR3 sequence: CSAFQGGDYGYTF. The CDR3 DNA reads TGCAGTGCTTTCCAGGGAGGGGACTATGGCTACACCTTC.

V is TRBV2 and J is TRBJ1-3; D gene unclear. Germline CDR1 SNHLY, CDR2 FYNNEI. The CDR3 runs to 13 residues. The germline V and J ends were trimmed by 8 bases and 2 bases, with 10 bases remaining between them. The CDR3 DNA reads as TGTGCCAGCTCCGAGCGACCTGGAAACACCATATATTTT. Translated: CASSERPGNTIYF. Complete variable domain (other parts from reference TRBV2 and TRBJ1-3): EPEVTQTPSHQVTQMGQEVILRCVPISNHLYFYWYRQILGQKVEFLVSFYNNEISEKSEIFDDQFSVERPDGSNFTLKIRSTKLEDSAMYFCASSERPGNTIYFGEGSWLTVV.

The chain has TRBV7-2 and TRBJ1-2; D remains unclear. The CDR3 consists of 17 residues. CDR1 SGHTA and CDR2 FQGNSA come from the germline V gene. Deletions cut 5 bases from V and 0 bases from J, with 19 bases between. The CDR3 sequence is CASSRHKRRVANYGYTF. CDR3 bases: TGTGCCAGCAGCCGACACAAGCGAAGGGTGGCTAACTATGGCTACACCTTC.

The rearrangement links TRBV13 to TRBJ1-6; TRBD1 aligns across 11 bases. The CDR3 sequence is 16 residues long. V lost 3 bases and J lost 10; bases outside the gene matches: 8. The germline V gene encodes CDR1 PRHDT and CDR2 FYEKMQ (reference sequence). CDR3 amino acids: CASSFGQGAVESPLHF. For the CDR3, the DNA is TGTGCCAGCAGCTTCGGACAGGGGGCCGTAGAATCACCCCTCCACTTT.

This clonotype was seen more than once but under ten times. At one end, the junction sequence differs from germline, possibly due to a read error. The rearrangement uses TRBV7-7 and TRBJ2-5; TRBD2 matches 9 bases. The CDR3 is 15 residues long. Germline CDR1 is SSHAT and CDR2 is FNYEAQ (reference sequence). The CDR3 loop is CASSPDGAGGETQYF. The DNA of the CDR3 is TGTGCTAGCAGCCCCGACGGAGCGGGAGGAGAGACCCAGTACTTC.

The gene calls are TRBV7-3 and TRBJ2-1, with 9 bases matching TRBD2. The CDR3 loop spans 12 amino acids. Germline V gene sequence: CDR1 SGHTA, CDR2 FQGTGA. With V trimmed by 5 bases and J by 15 bases, 8 bases remained unmatched. CDR3 nucleotides: TGTGCCAGCAGCGTTGAGTCGGGACTAGCGTTCTTC. Translating it yields CASSVESGLAFF. Looking up the rest from reference TRBV7-3 and TRBJ2-1 gives the full variable domain: GAGVSQTPSNKVTEKGKYVELRCDPISGHTALYWYRQSLGQGPEFLIYFQGTGAADDSGLPNDRFFAVRPEGSVSTLKIQRTERGDSAVYLCASSVESGLAFFGPGTRLTVL.

Details on this clonotype: The conserved final phenylalanine or tryptophan is absent from the CDR3, which likely points to a read error. This sequence joins TRBV5-5 and TRBJ2-1; TRBD1 matches 9 bases. CDR3 length equals 16 residues. Trimming cost V 0 bases and J 10 bases; bases outside gene matches: 11. Per the germline V gene, CDR1 is SGHKS and CDR2 is YYEKEE (reference sequence). The CDR3 nucleotides read TGTGCCAGCAGCTTGGGTACGGGACAGGGTATGATAGAGCAGTTCTAC. Translation gives CASSLGTGQGMIEQFY.

The chain uses TRBV10-3 and TRBJ2-5; 7 bases map to TRBD1. The CDR3 consists of 13 residues. From germline, CDR1 is ENHRY and CDR2 SYGVKD. Trimming took 6 bases from V and 1 from J; bases not matched to a gene: 2. DNA of the CDR3: TGTGCCATCAGCCGGGACAGCCAAGAGACCCAGTACTTC. This encodes CAISRDSQETQYF.

This clonotype showed up just a few times. This chain links TRBV19 with TRBJ2-7; TRBD2 agrees at 14 bases. The ends lost 5 bases at V and 1 base at J; junction bases unmatched: 7. The germline gives CDR1 LNHDA, CDR2 SQIVND (reference sequence). The CDR3 runs 17 residues. CDR3 DNA: TGTGCCAGTAGTGCGGGACTAGCGGGAGTTGGGTCCTACGAGCAGTACTTC. Residues: CASSAGLAGVGSYEQYF.